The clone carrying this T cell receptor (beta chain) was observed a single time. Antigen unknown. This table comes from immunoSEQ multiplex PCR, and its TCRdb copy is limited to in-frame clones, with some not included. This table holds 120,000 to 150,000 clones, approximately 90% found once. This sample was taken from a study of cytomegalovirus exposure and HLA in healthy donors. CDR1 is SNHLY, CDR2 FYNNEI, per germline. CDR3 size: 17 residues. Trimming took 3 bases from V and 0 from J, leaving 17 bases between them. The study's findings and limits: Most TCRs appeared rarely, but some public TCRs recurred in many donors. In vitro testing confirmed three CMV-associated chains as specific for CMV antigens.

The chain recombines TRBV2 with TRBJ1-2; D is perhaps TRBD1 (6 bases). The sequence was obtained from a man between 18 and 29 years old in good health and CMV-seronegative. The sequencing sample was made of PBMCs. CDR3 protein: CASSDGWRGGSNYGYTF. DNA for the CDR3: TGTGCCAGCAGTGATGGGTGGCGAGGGGGATCTAACTATGGCTACACCTTC.